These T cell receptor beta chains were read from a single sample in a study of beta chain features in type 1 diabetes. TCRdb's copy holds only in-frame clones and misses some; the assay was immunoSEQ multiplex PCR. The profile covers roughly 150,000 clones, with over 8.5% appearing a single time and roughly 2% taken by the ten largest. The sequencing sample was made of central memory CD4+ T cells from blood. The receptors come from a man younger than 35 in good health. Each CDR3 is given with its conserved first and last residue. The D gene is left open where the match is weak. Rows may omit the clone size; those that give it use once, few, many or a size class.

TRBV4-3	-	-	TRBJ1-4	TGCGCCAGCAGCCAACAGGACCGAAATGAAAAACTGTTTTTT	CASSQQDRNEKLFF
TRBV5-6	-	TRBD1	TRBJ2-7	TGTGCCAGCAGCCCACAGGGGGCACCATCCTACGAGCAGTACTTC	CASSPQGAPSYEQYF
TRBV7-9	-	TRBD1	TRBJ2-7	TGTGCCAGCAGCTTAGATGTCCAGGGGGCCCTCGAGCAGTACTTC	CASSLDVQGALEQYF
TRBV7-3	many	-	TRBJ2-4	TGTGCCAGCAGCTTAGCGGCCGCCAAAAACATTCAGTACTTC	CASSLAAAKNIQYF
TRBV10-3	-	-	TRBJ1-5	TGTGCCATCAGTGAGTCGGTTCAGGGCAATCAGCCCCAGCATTTT	CAISESVQGNQPQHF
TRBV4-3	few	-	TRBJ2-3	TGCGCCAGCAGCCAAGATAGTAGAGATACGCAGTATTTT	CASSQDSRDTQYF
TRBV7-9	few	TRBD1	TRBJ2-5	TGTGCCAGCAGCCGTACAGGGGGCGGAGAGACCCAGTACTTC	CASSRTGGGETQYF
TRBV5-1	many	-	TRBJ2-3	TGCGCCAGCAGCTTGGCTCGTGGATCAGATACGCAGTATTTT	CASSLARGSDTQYF
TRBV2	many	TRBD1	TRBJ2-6	TGTGCCAGTAACCTGGGACAGGCTGGGGCCAACGTCCTGACTTTC	CASNLGQAGANVLTF
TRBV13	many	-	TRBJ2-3	TGTGCCAGCAGCTTAGGTTTTAGCACAGATACGCAGTATTTT	CASSLGFSTDTQYF
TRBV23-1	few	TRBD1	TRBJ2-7	TGCGCCAGCAGTCAACCCAGAGGGGGCCGCTACGAGCAGTACTTC	CASSQPRGGRYEQYF
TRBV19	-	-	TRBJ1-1	TGTGCCAGTAGAAAGATGAACACTGAAGCTTTCTTT	CASRKMNTEAFF
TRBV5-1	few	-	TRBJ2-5	TGCGCCAGCAGTTGGGGAGTTCCACAAGAGACCCAGTACTTC	CASSWGVPQETQYF
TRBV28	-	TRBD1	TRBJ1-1	TGTGCCAGCAGTTTAGTTGGGACAGGGAACACTGAAGCTTTCTTT	CASSLVGTGNTEAFF
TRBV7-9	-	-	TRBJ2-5	TGTGCCAGCAGCCCCCCCACAGGGTTAGAGACCCAGTACTTC	CASSPPTGLETQYF
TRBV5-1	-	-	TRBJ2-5	TGCGCCAGCAGCTTAAGAAGTAAGGAGACCCAGTACTTC	CASSLRSKETQYF
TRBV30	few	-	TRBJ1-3	TGTGCCTGGATAAACTCCCAACGGAGGTCTGGAAACACCATATATTTT	CAWINSQRRSGNTIYF
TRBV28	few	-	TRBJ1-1	TGTGCCAGCAGTTTATCTTCCTGGGGACATCTCGGCTTT	CASSLSSWGHLGF
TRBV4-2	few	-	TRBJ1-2	TGTGCCAGCAGCCCTCCACAGGGAGATGAAGATGGCTACACCTTC	CASSPPQGDEDGYTF
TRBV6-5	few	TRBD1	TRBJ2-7	TGTGCCAGCAGACCCACGGGACAGGGGGTTTACGAGCAGTACTTC	CASRPTGQGVYEQYF
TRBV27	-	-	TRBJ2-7	TGTGCCAGCAGTTATGGGACGGCCTACGAGCAGTACTTC	CASSYGTAYEQYF
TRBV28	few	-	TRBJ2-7	TGTGCCAGCAGTTTATCCGCACAGAGCTCCTACGAGCAGTACTTC	CASSLSAQSSYEQYF
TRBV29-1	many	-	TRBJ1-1	TGCAGCGTTGAGGGGAAGATGAACACTGAAGCTTTCTTT	CSVEGKMNTEAFF
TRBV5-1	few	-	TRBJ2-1	TGCGCCAGCAGTTACGCCCGGGGGCAGAATGAGCAGTTCTTC	CASSYARGQNEQFF
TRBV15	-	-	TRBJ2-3	TGTGCCACCAGCAGAGATGGTGCAGCGAGCACAGATACGCAGTATTTT	CATSRDGAASTDTQYF
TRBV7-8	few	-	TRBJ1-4	TGTGCCAGCAGCTTTGACAGTAATGAAAAACTGTTTTTT	CASSFDSNEKLFF
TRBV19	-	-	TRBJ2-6	TGTGCCAGTAGTATAAGGTTCTCTGGGGCCAACGTCCTGACTTTC	CASSIRFSGANVLTF
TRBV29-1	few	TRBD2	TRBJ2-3	TGCAGCGTTGACCCACCGGGACTAGCGGGGACAGATACGCAGTATTTT	CSVDPPGLAGTDTQYF
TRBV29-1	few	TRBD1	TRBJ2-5	TGCAGCGTGGGGGGACAGGTACAAGAGACCCAGTACTTC	CSVGGQVQETQYF
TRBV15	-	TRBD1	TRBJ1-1	TGTGCCACCAGCAGAACGCTAGGACAGGGGAACACTGAAGCTTTCTTT	CATSRTLGQGNTEAFF
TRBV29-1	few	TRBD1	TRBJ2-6	TGCAGCGTGACACAGGGGTCTGGGGCCAACGTCCTGACTTTC	CSVTQGSGANVLTF
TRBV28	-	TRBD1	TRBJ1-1	TGTGCCAGCAGTTTATTCAAGGGGGCGAGAACTGAAGCTTTCTTT	CASSLFKGARTEAFF
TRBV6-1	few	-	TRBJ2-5	TGTGCCAGCAGTGAATGGGTGACCCAGTACTTC	CASSEWVTQYF
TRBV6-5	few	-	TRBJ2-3	TGTGCCAGCAAACCGGGACGGATCACAGATACGCAGTATTTT	CASKPGRITDTQYF
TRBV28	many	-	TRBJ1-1	TGTGCCAGCAGTTTGAGCGGGGTAGAAGCTTTCTTT	CASSLSGVEAFF
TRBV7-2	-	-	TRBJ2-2	TGTGCCAGCAGCCCTGGGAGCGGTGCGAACACCGGGGAGCTGTTTTTT	CASSPGSGANTGELFF
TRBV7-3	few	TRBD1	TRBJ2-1	TGTGCCAGCAGCCCAAGGCTGGGGGACAGGGGATACAATGAGCAGTTCTTC	CASSPRLGDRGYNEQFF
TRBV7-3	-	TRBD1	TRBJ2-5	TGTGCCAGCAGCTTAACCTGGACAGGGGGCCGAGAGACCCAGTACTTC	CASSLTWTGGRETQYF
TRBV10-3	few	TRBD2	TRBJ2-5	TGTGCCATCAGTACTAGCGGGGGTACGCAAGAGACCCAGTACTTC	CAISTSGGTQETQYF
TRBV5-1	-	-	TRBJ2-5	TGCGCCAGCAGCTTGGAAGGGGCGGAGACCCAGTACTTC	CASSLEGAETQYF